This T cell receptor beta chain was captured by sequencing in a study of T-cell memory formation after mild COVID-19 (dated by TCRdb to 2020 to 2022). Notes on the research overall: TCR sequence clusters from the two donors were largely donor specific. Longitudinal TCRalpha and TCRbeta repertoire sequencing tracked T-cell clones expanding and contracting after mild COVID-19 in a couple of donors. Two young, previously healthy adult volunteers, one female and one male, were included in the cohort.

Results the study describes overall, beyond this receptor: From day 15 to 85, contracting clones showed balanced CD4/CD8 phenotypes, whereas a second wave of clones that expanded from day 15 to 37 leaned towards CD4+. Only a couple of mild cases were covered in the study, and larger cohorts including severe cases with pre-infection samples were considered necessary. The second-wave clones that peaked on day 37 were not confirmed to be SARS-CoV-2 specific. Contracting CD4+ clones were located mainly in the CM and EM memory subsets, whereas CD8+ clones were found to be enriched in EMRA. Some responding clones were detected in pre-infection memory, suggesting pre-existing cross-reactive memory T cells joined the SARS-CoV-2 response.

PBMCs were isolated by Ficoll-Paque density gradient centrifugation. A few counts support this clonotype. Its antigen has not been determined. Base quality data are lacking; no much larger clone is found one base away. There are 17 amino acids in the CDR3, from cysteine to phenylalanine inclusive. Kept here is only the CDR3 DNA, which spans 51 bases and is read in frame from base 1. CDR1 and CDR2 are read off the germline V gene as SGHAT and FQNNGV. Cut back by 3 bases and 0 bases, the V and J ends lie 16 bases apart. Sequencing was carried out with an Illumina NovaSeq 6000. TCRalpha and TCRbeta cDNA libraries were constructed by 5'RACE with constant-segment primers, with sample barcodes and unique molecular identifiers being introduced. RNA was extracted from every sample with Trizol reagent. The libraries were amplified in two PCR steps, and the second step added a second sample barcode and Illumina TruSeq adapters. The libraries were sequenced on an Illumina NovaSeq using 2 x 150 bp paired-end reads. In the authors' own workflow: The reads were demultiplexed and collapsed into UMI-guided consensus sequences using migec v1.2.7. Using mixcr v2.1.11, the UMI consensuses were aligned to TRA and TRB V and J templates and assembled into clonotypes. A clonotype was counted as expanded or contracted only when both edgeR and NoisET called the clonotype significant, with the noise models trained on biological replicates. For edgeR calls, the thresholds were a false discovery rate-adjusted p below 0.01 and a log2 fold-change of 1. As an exploratory analysis of dynamics, PCA with hierarchical clustering was applied to max-normalized trajectories of the 1000 most abundant clonotypes. Separately sequenced CD4+ and CD8+ repertoires were used to assign the CD4 or CD8 phenotype of responding clones. The public sequencing data were trimmed at Q25 with fastp and processed into clonotypes with MiXCR by TCRdb, which kept only in-frame beta chains. Every entry covers one CDR3 protein and lists the most common genes and DNA from its rows. TCRdb assigned the V and J calls; the authors' analysis was not used. This sample gives 350,000 to 500,000 distinct CDR3 sequences in total; about 20% of them show up just once. Jointly, the top ten make up more than 8% of the sample.

This TCR derives from an adult woman who had mild COVID-19 (a few samples of this study predate the infection). The sample titles of this study are shuffled in the database, so cell type and time point are left out; the donor was told from shared clones. The V gene is TRBV11-2 and the J gene is TRBJ2-3; the D gene is possibly TRBD1, with 6 bases matching. The sequenced material came from PBMCs or a T cell subset sorted from them (not recorded which). Read as DNA, the sequence is TGTGCCAGCAGCTTCGGACAGACGATACCTAGCACAGATACGCAGTATTTT. Its translation reads: CASSFGQTIPSTDTQYF.